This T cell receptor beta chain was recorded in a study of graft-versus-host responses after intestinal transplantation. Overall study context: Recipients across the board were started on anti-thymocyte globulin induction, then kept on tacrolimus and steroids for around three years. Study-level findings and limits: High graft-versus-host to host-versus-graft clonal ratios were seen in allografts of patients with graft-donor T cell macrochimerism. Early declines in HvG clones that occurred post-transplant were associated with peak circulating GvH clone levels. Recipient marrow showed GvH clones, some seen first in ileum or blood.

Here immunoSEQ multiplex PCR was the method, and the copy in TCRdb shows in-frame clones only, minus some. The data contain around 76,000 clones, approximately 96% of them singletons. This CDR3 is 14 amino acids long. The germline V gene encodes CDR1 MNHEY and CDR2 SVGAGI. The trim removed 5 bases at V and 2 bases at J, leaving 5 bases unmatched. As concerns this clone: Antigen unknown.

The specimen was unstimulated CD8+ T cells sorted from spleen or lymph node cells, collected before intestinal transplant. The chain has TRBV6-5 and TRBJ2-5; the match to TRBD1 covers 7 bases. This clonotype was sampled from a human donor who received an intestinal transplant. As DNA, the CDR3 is TGTGCCAGCAGTCGAAGACAGGGACAAGAGACCCAGTACTTC. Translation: CASSRRQGQETQYF.